The clone carrying this T cell receptor beta chain was detected only once. Its antigen is as yet unknown. V shed 2 bases, J shed 6 bases, and the junction held 6 bases outside the gene matches. Germline CDR1 KGHSH, CDR2 LQKENI. This CDR3 region has 16 residues. These data come from a study of T cell responses to AZD1222 COVID-19 vaccine. Regarding the study as a whole: A reported finding is that nearly half of spike-specific TCRs target unmutated variant regions. Donors skewed white British and female; clonal diversity was possibly underestimated.

The protocol was immunoSEQ multiplex PCR, while the TCRdb copy is restricted to in-frame clones and leaves out a portion. The table includes some 130,000 clones, over 85% detected once. This specimen consisted of peripheral blood, obtained on day 0 of AZD1222 vaccination. The sequence came from an adult in good health. V gene TRBV18 combines with J gene TRBJ2-7, with 14 bases that match TRBD2. CDR3 loop: CASSPGTSGRTSEQYF. In DNA form, the CDR3 reads TGTGCCAGCTCACCAGGGACTAGCGGGAGAACTAGCGAGCAGTACTTC.